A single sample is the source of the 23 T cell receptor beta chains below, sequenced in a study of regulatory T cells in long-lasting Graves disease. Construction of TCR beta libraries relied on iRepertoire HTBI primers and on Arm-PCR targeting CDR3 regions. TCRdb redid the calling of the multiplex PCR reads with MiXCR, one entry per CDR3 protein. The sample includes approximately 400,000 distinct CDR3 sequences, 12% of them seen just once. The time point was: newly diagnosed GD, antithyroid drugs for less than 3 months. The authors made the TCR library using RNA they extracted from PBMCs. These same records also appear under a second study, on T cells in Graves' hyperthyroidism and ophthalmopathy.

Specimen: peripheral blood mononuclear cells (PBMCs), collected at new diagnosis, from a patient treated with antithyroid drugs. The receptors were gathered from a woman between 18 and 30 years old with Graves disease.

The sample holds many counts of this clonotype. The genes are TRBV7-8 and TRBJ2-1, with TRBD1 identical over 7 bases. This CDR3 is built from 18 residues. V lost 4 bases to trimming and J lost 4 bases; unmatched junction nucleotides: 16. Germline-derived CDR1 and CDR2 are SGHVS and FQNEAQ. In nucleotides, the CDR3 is TGTGCCAGCAGCTCCCTCCGGACAGGATCGATCGTATACAATGAGCAGTTCTTC. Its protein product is CASSSLRTGSIVYNEQFF.

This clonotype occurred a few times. The CDR3, as DNA: TGCAGTGCCTCGGGGGAGACCCAGTACTTC. The encoded protein is CSASGETQYF. The chain links TRBV20-1 to TRBJ2-5; the D gene is possibly TRBD2 (5 bases). V gave up 6 bases and J gave up 5 bases, with 7 bases separating them. Per germline, CDR1 DFQATT and CDR2 SNEGSKA (reference sequence). The CDR3 is 10 amino acids.

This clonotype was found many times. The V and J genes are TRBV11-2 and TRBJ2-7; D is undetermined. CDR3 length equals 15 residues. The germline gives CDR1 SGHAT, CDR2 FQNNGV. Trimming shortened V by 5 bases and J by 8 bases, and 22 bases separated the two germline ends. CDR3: CASSQLSSGVIKQYF. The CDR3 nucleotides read TGTGCCAGCAGCCAATTATCATCTGGGGTAATAAAGCAGTACTTC.

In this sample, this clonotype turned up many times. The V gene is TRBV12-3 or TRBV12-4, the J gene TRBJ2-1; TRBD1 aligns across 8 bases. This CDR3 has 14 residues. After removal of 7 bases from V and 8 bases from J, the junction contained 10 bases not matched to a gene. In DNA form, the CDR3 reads TGTGCCAGCACCCTAGCAGGGGGCGGGGATGAGCAGTTCTTC. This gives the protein CASTLAGGGDEQFF.

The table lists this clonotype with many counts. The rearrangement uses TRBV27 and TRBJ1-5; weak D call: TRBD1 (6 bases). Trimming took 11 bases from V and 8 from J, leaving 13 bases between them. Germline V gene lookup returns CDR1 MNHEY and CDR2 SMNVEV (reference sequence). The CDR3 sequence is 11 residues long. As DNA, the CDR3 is TGTGCCTCAGGGGCATTCGAGCCCCAGCATTTT. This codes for CASGAFEPQHF.

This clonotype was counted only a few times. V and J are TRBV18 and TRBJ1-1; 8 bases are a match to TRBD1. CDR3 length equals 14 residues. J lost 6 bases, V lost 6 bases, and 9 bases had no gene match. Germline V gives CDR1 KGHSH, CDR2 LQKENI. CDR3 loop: CASSRDRGPAEAFF. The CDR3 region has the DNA TGTGCCAGCTCCCGAGACAGGGGACCCGCTGAAGCTTTCTTT.

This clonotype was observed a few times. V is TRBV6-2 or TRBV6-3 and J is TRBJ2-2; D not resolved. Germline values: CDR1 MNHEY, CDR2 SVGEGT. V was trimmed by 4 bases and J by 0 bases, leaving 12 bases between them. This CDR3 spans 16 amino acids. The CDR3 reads CASSSTTRPNTGELFF. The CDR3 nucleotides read TGTGCCAGCAGTTCCACGACACGGCCGAACACCGGGGAGCTGTTTTTT.

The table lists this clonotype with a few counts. CDR3 nucleotides: TGTGCCACCACAGGACAGGGACGGGTGAATGAGCAGTTCTTC. As protein: CATTGQGRVNEQFF. This chain joins TRBV10-3 and TRBJ2-1; 8 bases agree with TRBD1. The CDR3 runs 14 residues. Germline CDR1 and CDR2: ENHRY and SYGVKD. The V and J ends lost 10 bases and 7 bases, in that order; junction bases with no gene match: 12.

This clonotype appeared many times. This chain's CDR3 is CATSTSYQPQHF. The CDR3 DNA follows: TGTGCCACCAGCACGAGCTATCAGCCCCAGCATTTT. The chain recombines TRBV15 with TRBJ1-5; D uncertain. The CDR3 length is 12 residues. Germline CDR1 is LNHNV and CDR2 is YYDKDF (reference sequence). V lost 4 bases to trimming and J lost 5 bases, with 6 bases between them.

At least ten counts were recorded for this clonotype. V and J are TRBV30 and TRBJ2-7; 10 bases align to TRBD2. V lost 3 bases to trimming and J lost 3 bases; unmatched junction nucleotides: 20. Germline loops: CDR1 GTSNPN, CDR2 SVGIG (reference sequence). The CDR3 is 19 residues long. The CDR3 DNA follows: TGTGCCTGGAGAACGAAGGGACTAGCGAGGCCCCAGGTGGGCTACGAGCAGTACTTC. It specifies CAWRTKGLARPQVGYEQYF. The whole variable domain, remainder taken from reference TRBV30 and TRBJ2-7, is SQTIHQWPATLVQPVGSPLSLECTVEGTSNPNLYWYRQAAGRGLQLLFYSVGIGQISSEVPQNLSASRPQDRQFILSSKKLLLSDSGFYLCAWRTKGLARPQVGYEQYFGPGTRLTVT.

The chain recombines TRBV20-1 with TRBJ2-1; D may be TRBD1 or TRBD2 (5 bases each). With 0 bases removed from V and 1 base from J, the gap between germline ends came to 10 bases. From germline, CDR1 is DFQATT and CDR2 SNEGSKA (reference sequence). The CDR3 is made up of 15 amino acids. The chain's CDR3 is CSARDHGGSYNEQFF. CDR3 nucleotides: TGCAGTGCTAGAGATCATGGGGGATCCTACAATGAGCAGTTCTTC.

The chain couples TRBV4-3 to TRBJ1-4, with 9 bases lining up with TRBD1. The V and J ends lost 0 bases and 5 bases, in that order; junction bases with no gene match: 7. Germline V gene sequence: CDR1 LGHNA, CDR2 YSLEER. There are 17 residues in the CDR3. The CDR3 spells CASSQEGGGQGNEKLFF. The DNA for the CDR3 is TGCGCCAGCAGCCAAGAAGGAGGAGGACAGGGGAATGAAAAACTGTTTTTT.

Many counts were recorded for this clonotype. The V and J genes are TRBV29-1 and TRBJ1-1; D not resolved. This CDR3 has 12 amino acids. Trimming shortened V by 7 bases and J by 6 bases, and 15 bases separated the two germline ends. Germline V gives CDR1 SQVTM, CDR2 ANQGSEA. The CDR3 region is CSALSGGAEAFF. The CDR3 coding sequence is TGCAGCGCCTTATCGGGCGGGGCTGAAGCTTTCTTT.

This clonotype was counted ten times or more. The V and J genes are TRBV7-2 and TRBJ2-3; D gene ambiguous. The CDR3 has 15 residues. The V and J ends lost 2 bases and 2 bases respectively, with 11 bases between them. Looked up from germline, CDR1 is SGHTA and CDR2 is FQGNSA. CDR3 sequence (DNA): TGTGCCAGCAGCTTAACCCGTACCCACACAGATACGCAGTATTTT. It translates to CASSLTRTHTDTQYF. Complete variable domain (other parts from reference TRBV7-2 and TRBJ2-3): GAGVSQSPSNKVTEKGKDVELRCDPISGHTALYWYRQSLGQGLEFLIYFQGNSAPDKSGLPSDRFSAERTGGSVSTLTIQRTQQEDSAVYLCASSLTRTHTDTQYFGPGTRLTVL.

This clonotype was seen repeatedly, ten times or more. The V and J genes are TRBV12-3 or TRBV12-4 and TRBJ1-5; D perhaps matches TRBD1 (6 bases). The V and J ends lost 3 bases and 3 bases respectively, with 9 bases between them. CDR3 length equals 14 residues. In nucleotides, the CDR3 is TGTGCCAGCAGTTTGAGGGACATCAATCAGCCCCAGCATTTT. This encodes CASSLRDINQPQHF.

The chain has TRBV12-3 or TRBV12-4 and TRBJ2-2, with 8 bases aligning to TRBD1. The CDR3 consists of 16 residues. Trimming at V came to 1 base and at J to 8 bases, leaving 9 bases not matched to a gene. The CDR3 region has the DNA TGTGCCAGCAGTTTAGAGCCGGACAGGGTCTCTGGGGAGCTGTTTTTT. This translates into CASSLEPDRVSGELFF.

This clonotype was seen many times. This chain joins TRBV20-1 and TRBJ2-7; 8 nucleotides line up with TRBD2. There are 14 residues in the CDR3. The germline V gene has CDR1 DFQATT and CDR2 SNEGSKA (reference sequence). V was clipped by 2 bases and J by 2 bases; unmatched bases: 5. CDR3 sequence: CSARPGGAAYEQYF. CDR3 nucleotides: TGCAGTGCTAGACCCGGGGGGGCGGCCTACGAGCAGTACTTC.

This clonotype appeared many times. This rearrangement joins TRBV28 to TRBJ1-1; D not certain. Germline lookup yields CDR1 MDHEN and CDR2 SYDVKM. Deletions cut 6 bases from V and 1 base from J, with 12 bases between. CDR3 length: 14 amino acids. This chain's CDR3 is CASSPAGWNTEAFF. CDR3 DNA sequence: TGTGCCAGCAGCCCGGCGGGGTGGAACACTGAAGCTTTCTTT.

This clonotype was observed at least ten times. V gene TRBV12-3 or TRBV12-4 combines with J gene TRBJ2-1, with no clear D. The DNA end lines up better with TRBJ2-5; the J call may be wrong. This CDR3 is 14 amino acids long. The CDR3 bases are TGTGCCAGCAGTTTAGAACACGAACAAGAGACCCAGTACTTC. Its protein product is CASSLEHEQETQYF.

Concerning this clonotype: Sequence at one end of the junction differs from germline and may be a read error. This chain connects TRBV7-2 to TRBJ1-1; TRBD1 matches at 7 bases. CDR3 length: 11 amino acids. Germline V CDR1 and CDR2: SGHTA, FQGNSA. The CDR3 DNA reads TGTGCCAGCAACACGAAAGACAGGGCCGGGTTT. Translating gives CASNTKDRAGF. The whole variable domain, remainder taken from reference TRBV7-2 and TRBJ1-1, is GAGVSQSPSNKVTEKGKDVELRCDPISGHTALYWYRQSLGQGLEFLIYFQGNSAPDKSGLPSDRFSAERTGGSVSTLTIQRTQQEDSAVYLCASNTKDRAGFGQGTRLTVV.

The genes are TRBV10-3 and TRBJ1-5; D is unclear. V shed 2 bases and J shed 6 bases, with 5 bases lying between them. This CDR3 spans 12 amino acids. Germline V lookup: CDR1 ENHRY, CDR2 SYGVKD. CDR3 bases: TGTGCCATCAGTGAGGGCGGTCAGCCCCAGCATTTT. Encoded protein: CAISEGGQPQHF.

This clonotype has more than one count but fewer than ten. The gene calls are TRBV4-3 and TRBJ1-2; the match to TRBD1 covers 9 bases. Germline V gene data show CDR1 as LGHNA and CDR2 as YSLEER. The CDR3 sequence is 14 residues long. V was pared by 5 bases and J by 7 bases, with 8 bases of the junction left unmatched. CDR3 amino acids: CASSYTPDRGGYTF. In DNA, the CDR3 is TGCGCCAGCAGCTATACACCGGACAGGGGTGGCTACACCTTC.

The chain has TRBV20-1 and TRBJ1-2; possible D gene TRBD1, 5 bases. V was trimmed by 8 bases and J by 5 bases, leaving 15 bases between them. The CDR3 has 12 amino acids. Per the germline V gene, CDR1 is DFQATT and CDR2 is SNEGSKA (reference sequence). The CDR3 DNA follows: TGCAGTTTTCGGGGCTGGGGTTATGGCTACACCTTC. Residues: CSFRGWGYGYTF.